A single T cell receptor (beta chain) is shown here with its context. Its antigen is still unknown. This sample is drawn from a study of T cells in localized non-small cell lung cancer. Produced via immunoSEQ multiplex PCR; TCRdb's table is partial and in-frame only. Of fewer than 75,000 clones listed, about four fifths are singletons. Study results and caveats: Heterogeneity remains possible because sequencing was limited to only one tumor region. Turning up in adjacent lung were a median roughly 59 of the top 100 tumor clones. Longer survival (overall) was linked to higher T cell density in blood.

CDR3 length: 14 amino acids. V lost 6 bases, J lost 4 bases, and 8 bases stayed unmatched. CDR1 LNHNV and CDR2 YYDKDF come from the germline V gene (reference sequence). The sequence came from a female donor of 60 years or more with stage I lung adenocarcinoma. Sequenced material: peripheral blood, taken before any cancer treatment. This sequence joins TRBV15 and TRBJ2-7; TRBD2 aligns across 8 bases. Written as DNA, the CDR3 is TGTGCCACCAGTCGGAGCGGGAGATGGTACGAGCAGTACTTC. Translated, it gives CATSRSGRWYEQYF.